These 20 T cell receptor beta chains share one sample of origin, sequenced in a study of blood T cell repertoires in COVID-19 (dated by TCRdb to 2019 to 2021). Library preparation employed the immunoSEQ multiplex PCR assay. The table comes from immuneACCESS by way of TCRdb, which keeps in-frame sequences with V and J called. Part of the clones is missing from these tables; in studies checked, under half for an unresolved V gene and the rest for unknown reasons. The sample includes 55,000 to 65,000 clones, with over 75% observed a single time. The ten largest clones take up 5.1% of the sample. Sequenced input: peripheral blood. The receptors were gathered from a man older than 75 in a cohort sampled during active COVID-19.

This clone was detected a few times. V and J are TRBV7-9 and TRBJ2-7; 12 bases agree with TRBD1. CDR1 and CDR2 (germline): SEHNR, FQNEAQ (reference sequence). V dropped 5 bases and J dropped 9; count of bases not matched to a gene: 8. The CDR3 spans 14 residues. CDR3 protein: CASSVRDRGPAQYF. Here the CDR3 DNA reads TGTGCCAGCAGCGTCCGGGACAGGGGGCCCGCGCAGTACTTC.

The chain joins TRBV10-2 to TRBJ1-1, with 8 bases identical to TRBD1. J gave up 3 bases and V 6 bases, and 9 bases lay outside the gene matches. Germline assignment: CDR1 WSHSY and CDR2 SAAADI. The CDR3 totals 15 residues. The CDR3 DNA reads TGCGCCAGCAGGACAGGGGCACGTAGAGACACTGAAGCTTTCTTT. It is translated as CASRTGARRDTEAFF.

The chain uses TRBV9 and TRBJ2-6; TRBD1 matches at 7 bases. This CDR3 region has 17 residues. CDR1 is SGDLS and CDR2 is YYNGEE in the germline V gene. Trimming took 0 bases from V and 4 from J; bases not matched to a gene: 7. In DNA form, the CDR3 reads TGTGCCAGCAGCGTAGGACAGGGCTTCCGGGGGGCCAACGTCCTGACTTTC. This encodes CASSVGQGFRGANVLTF.

The chain employs TRBV4-2 and TRBJ1-4; possibly TRBD1 for D (6 bases). CDR3 length: 17 residues. The V and J ends lost 0 bases and 8 bases respectively, with 19 bases between them. Germline V gene data show CDR1 as LGHNA and CDR2 as YNFKEQ. The CDR3 loop reads CASSQDIMGGLGEKLFF. The CDR3 DNA sequence: TGTGCCAGCAGCCAAGATATTATGGGGGGGCTGGGGGAAAAACTGTTTTTT.

J is TRBJ2-1 and V is TRBV7-2; weak D call: TRBD2 (7 bases). This CDR3 is built from 15 residues. Germline lookup yields CDR1 SGHTA and CDR2 FQGNSA. Deletions cut 1 base from V and 4 bases from J, with 11 bases between. CDR3 DNA: TGTGCCAGCAGCTTAGGGGGGGGCGGTTACAATGAGCAGTTCTTC. Its translation: CASSLGGGGYNEQFF.

Here the CDR3 reads CSVNRPTEAFF. Written as DNA, the CDR3 is TGCAGCGTCAACAGGCCCACTGAAGCTTTCTTT. The chain links TRBV29-1 to TRBJ1-1, with D perhaps TRBD1 (5 bases). Per germline, CDR1 SQVTM and CDR2 ANQGSEA. The CDR3 sequence is 11 residues long. V was trimmed by 6 bases and J by 4 bases, leaving 9 bases between them.

The V call is TRBV7-9, the J call TRBJ1-1; TRBD1 aligns across 7 bases. The germline CDR1 and CDR2 sequences are SEHNR and FQNEAQ (reference sequence). Germline trimming cut 5 bases from V and 4 bases from J; bases unmatched to any gene: 10. The CDR3 is 15 amino acids. The CDR3 spells CASSPPGQASTEAFF. The CDR3 coding sequence is TGTGCCAGCAGCCCGCCTGGACAGGCTAGCACTGAAGCTTTCTTT.

This clone was recorded once. The chain employs TRBV7-6 and TRBJ2-3; TRBD2 matches at 8 bases. The CDR3 runs 17 residues. The junction had 7 bases not matched to a gene; V was cut back by 2 bases and J by 0 bases. In germline, CDR1 is SGHVS, CDR2 FNYEAQ. CDR3 in DNA: TGTGCCAGCAGCTTAACGGCTAGCGGGCGAAGCACAGATACGCAGTATTTT. As protein: CASSLTASGRSTDTQYF.

The rearrangement links TRBV2 to TRBJ1-6, with D perhaps matching TRBD1 (5 bases). CDR3 length equals 14 residues. Per the germline V gene, CDR1 is SNHLY and CDR2 is FYNNEI. V lost 7 bases and J 8 bases, leaving 15 bases between the germline ends. The CDR3 is CASIPTGGDSPLHF. The CDR3 nucleotides are TGTGCCAGCATTCCAACGGGGGGTGATTCACCCCTCCACTTT.

V gene TRBV27 combines with J gene TRBJ1-2; 12 nucleotides align to TRBD1. The V segment lost 5 bases and the J segment 4 bases; nucleotides outside the gene matches: 11. The CDR3 extends over 17 amino acids. Germline V gene data show CDR1 as MNHEY and CDR2 as SMNVEV (reference sequence). CDR3 nucleotides: TGTGCCAGCAGTCCCGCGGGACAGGGGGCGCCTAGCTATGGCTACACCTTC. This translates into CASSPAGQGAPSYGYTF.

The chain combines TRBV25-1 with TRBJ1-5, with D perhaps TRBD1 (6 bases). This CDR3 comprises 14 residues. V was pared by 5 bases and J by 1 base, with 9 bases between. Germline assignment: CDR1 MGHDK and CDR2 SYGVNS. This CDR3 is CASSPQGSNQPQHF. The DNA for the CDR3 is TGTGCCAGCAGTCCCCAGGGGAGCAATCAGCCCCAGCATTTT.

This clone was counted once. The rearrangement joins TRBV21-1 to TRBJ2-6; TRBD1, the D gene given by the table, was not confirmed from the DNA. TRBV21-1 is shown as a pseudogene. This CDR3 is 18 amino acids long. CDR3 sequence reads: CASSKNDRGQSGANVLTF. The CDR3 DNA reads as TGTGCCAGCAGCAAAAACGACAGGGGGCAGTCTGGGGCCAACGTCCTGACTTTC.

The J gene is TRBJ1-5, the V gene TRBV15; no clear D. The CDR3 consists of 15 residues. The germline gives CDR1 LNHNV, CDR2 YYDKDF (reference sequence). Trimming stripped 0 bases from V and 4 bases from J, with 10 bases between. CDR3 loop: CATSREVGGNQPQHF. The CDR3 DNA reads as TGTGCCACCAGCAGAGAAGTAGGAGGGAATCAGCCCCAGCATTTT.

The chain has TRBV6-5 and TRBJ2-5; D may be TRBD2 (6 bases). V was pared by 3 bases and J by 5 bases, with 13 bases between. The germline V gene has CDR1 MNHEY and CDR2 SVGAGI. This CDR3 region has 14 residues. As DNA, the CDR3 is TGTGCCAGCAGTTATGGAGGGTTAGGGGAGACCCAGTACTTC. Protein sequence: CASSYGGLGETQYF.

The chain joins TRBV28 to TRBJ2-7; D might be TRBD1 (6 bases). V was cut by 8 bases and J by 6 bases, with 11 bases left in between. Germline CDR1 is MDHEN and CDR2 is SYDVKM. The CDR3 totals 11 residues. CDR3 region: CASCAGAEQYF. The CDR3 bases are TGTGCCAGCTGCGCAGGGGCCGAGCAGTACTTC.

This chain links TRBV4-3 with TRBJ1-3; 7 bases agree with TRBD1. V gave up 0 bases and J gave up 0 bases; unmatched junction bases: 8. CDR1 is LGHNA and CDR2 is YSLEER in the germline V gene. There are 18 residues in the CDR3. The CDR3 reads CASSQDIRDSFSGNTIYF. As DNA, the CDR3 is TGCGCCAGCAGCCAAGATATAAGGGACAGCTTCTCTGGAAACACCATATATTTT.

This chain uses TRBV13 with TRBJ1-1; TRBD1 matches at 7 bases. This CDR3 spans 15 amino acids. V lost 5 bases, J lost 1 base, and 7 bases stayed unmatched. Germline V gives CDR1 PRHDT, CDR2 FYEKMQ (reference sequence). The CDR3 DNA sequence: TGTGCCAGCAGCCGTTTAACAGGGGCGAACACTGAAGCTTTCTTT. Residues: CASSRLTGANTEAFF.

This clone came up once. The gene calls are TRBV6-2 or TRBV6-3 and TRBJ1-2; 10 nucleotides agree with TRBD1. From germline, CDR1 is MNHEY and CDR2 SVGEGT. The V gene end was trimmed by 0 bases and the J gene end by 3 bases; junction bases not matched to a gene: 4. This CDR3 is 16 amino acids long. CDR3 in DNA: TGTGCCAGCAGTTACTCGACCGGGACAGGGGACTATGGCTACACCTTC. Encoded protein: CASSYSTGTGDYGYTF.

This chain links TRBV7-6 with TRBJ2-7; a weak D match, TRBD1 (6 bases). Trimming left V 1 base short and J 4 bases short, with 11 bases between. The CDR3 spans 14 residues. The V gene's germline CDR1 is SGHVS and CDR2 FNYEAQ. The CDR3 sequence: CASSLDPGTYEQYF. The CDR3 DNA is TGTGCCAGCAGCTTAGACCCTGGGACATACGAGCAGTACTTC.

The chain has TRBV5-1 and TRBJ1-1; D is undetermined. CDR3 length: 14 residues. CDR1 is SGHRS and CDR2 is YFSETQ in the germline V gene. V dropped 0 bases and J dropped 4 bases, with 10 bases sitting between them. As DNA, the CDR3 is TGCGCCAGCAGCTTGGGGGTTACAGCCACTGAAGCTTTCTTT. Translating it yields CASSLGVTATEAFF.